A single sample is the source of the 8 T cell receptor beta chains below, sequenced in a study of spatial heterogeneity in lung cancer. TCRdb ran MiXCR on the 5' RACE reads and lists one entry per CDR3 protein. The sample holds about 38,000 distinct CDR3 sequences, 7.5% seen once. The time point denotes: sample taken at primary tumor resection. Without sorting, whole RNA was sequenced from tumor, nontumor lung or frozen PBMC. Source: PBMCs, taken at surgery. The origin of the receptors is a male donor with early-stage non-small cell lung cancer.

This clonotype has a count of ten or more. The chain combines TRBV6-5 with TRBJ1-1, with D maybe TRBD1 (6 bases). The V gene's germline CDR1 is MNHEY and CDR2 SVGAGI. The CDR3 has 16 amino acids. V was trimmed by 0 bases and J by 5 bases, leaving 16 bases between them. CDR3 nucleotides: TGTGCCAGCAGTTACTCGAGGATAACGGGGGCGACTGAAGCTTTCTTT. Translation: CASSYSRITGATEAFF.

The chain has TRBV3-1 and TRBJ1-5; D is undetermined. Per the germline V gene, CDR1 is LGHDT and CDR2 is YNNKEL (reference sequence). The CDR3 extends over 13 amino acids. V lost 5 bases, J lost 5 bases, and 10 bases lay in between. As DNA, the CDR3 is TGTGCCAGCAGCTTCGGGAGTTATCAGCCCCAGCATTTT. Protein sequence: CASSFGSYQPQHF.

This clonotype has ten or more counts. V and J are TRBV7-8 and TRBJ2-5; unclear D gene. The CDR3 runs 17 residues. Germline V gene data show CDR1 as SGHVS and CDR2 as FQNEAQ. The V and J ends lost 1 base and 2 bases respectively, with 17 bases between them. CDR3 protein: CASSLDPGLRKQETQYF. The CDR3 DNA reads TGTGCCAGCAGCTTAGACCCCGGGCTCAGAAAACAAGAGACCCAGTACTTC.

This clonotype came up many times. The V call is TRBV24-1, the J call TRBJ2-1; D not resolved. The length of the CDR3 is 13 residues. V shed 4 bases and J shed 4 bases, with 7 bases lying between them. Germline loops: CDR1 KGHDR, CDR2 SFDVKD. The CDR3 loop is CATSDRAYNEQFF. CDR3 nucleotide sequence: TGTGCCACCAGTGACCGGGCATACAATGAGCAGTTCTTC.

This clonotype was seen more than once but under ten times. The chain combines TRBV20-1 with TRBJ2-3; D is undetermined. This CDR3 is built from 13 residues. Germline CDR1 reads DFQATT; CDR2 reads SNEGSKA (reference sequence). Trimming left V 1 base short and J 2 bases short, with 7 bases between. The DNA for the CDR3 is TGCAGTGCTAGAGCGCCGAACACAGATACGCAGTATTTT. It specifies CSARAPNTDTQYF.

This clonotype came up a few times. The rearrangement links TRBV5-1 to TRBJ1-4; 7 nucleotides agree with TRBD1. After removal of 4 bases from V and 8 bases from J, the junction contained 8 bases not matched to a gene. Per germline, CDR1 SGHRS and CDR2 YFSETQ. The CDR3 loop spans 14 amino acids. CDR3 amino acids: CASSPDREGEKLFF. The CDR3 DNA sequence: TGCGCCAGCAGCCCAGACAGGGAGGGAGAAAAACTGTTTTTT.

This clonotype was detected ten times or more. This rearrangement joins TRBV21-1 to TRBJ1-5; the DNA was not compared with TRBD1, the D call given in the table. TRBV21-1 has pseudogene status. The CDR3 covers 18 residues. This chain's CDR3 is CASGNLSGTGLFNQPQHF. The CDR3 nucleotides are TGTGCCAGCGGCAATTTATCCGGGACAGGGCTCTTCAATCAGCCCCAGCATTTT.

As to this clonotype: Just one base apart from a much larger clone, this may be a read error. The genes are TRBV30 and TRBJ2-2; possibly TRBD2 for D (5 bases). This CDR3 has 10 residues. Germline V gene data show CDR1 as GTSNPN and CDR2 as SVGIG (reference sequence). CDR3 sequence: CAWSTGELLF. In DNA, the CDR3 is TGTGCCTGGTCCACCGGGGAGCTGCTTTTT.